This TCR beta chain stems from a study of blood T cell repertoires in COVID-19. Sequencing used immunoSEQ multiplex PCR; TCRdb keeps in-frame clones, though not all of them. The sample contains over 150,000 clones, 80% to 90% of which appear only once. This CDR3 spans 15 amino acids. The trim removed 6 bases at V and 6 bases at J, leaving 7 bases unmatched. Germline CDR1 and CDR2: MNHEY and SMNVEV (reference sequence). This clone has only one observation. The V call is TRBV27, the J call TRBJ2-2; 10 bases fit TRBD1. The sequence came from a man younger than 40 with acute or convalescent COVID-19. The material sequenced was peripheral blood. As DNA, the CDR3 is TGTGCCAGCAGGCCCGGGACAGGGGAAGCCGGGGAGCTGTTTTTT. It translates to CASRPGTGEAGELFF.